The 17 T cell receptor beta chains in this list originate from one sample, sequenced in a study of OX40 agonist ivuxolimab in advanced cancers. The assay was immunoSEQ multiplex PCR, and TCRdb's table has in-frame clones only and misses some. The sample records tens of thousands of clones, about 89% being singletons. Source: CD4+ or CD8+ T cells sorted from blood, taken in a trial of the OX40 agonist ivuxolimab. The receptors shown here come from an adult with an advanced solid tumor such as melanoma, head and neck, liver or kidney cancer.

This clone has just one count. V and J are TRBV5-1 and TRBJ2-1; the D gene is possibly TRBD1 (6 bases). V gave up 4 bases and J gave up 3 bases, with 17 bases separating them. Germline-derived CDR1 and CDR2 are SGHRS and YFSETQ. The CDR3 loop spans 16 amino acids. For the CDR3, the DNA is TGCGCCAGCAGCCTAGCAGGAGGCAGGGGCTACAATGAGCAGTTCTTC. Translated: CASSLAGGRGYNEQFF.

Turning to this clone: One end of the junction fails to match germline, which may point to a read error. In DNA, the CDR3 is TGTGCCAGCAGTTTAACAGGGAGGAACTCTGAAGCTTTCTTT. Its translation: CASSLTGRNSEAFF. This chain links TRBV7-2 with TRBJ1-1; tentative D call: TRBD1 (6 bases). Germline CDR1 reads SGHTA; CDR2 reads FQGNSA. This CDR3 has 14 amino acids.

This chain uses TRBV19 with TRBJ1-1; D is uncertain. There are 15 residues in the CDR3. Per the germline V gene, CDR1 is LNHDA and CDR2 is SQIVND (reference sequence). Trimming pared 5 bases from V and 0 bases from J, leaving 13 bases between. The CDR3 DNA reads as TGTGCCAGTAGTCTTGGCCATAGAATGAACACTGAAGCTTTCTTT. This translates into CASSLGHRMNTEAFF.

The chain uses TRBV5-6 and TRBJ2-2, with D uncertain. The CDR3 is made up of 12 amino acids. Trimming pared 3 bases from V and 5 bases from J, leaving 5 bases between. Germline-derived CDR1 and CDR2 are SGHDT and YYEEEE. This chain's CDR3 is CASSYVTGELFF. CDR3 coding DNA: TGTGCCAGCAGCTACGTTACCGGGGAGCTGTTTTTT.

This clone was seen more than once but under ten times. The rearrangement links TRBV5-4 to TRBJ2-2; TRBD2 matches 7 bases. The V gene's germline CDR1 is SGHNT and CDR2 YYREEE (reference sequence). The CDR3 has 14 residues. V lost 6 bases, J lost 1 base, and 3 bases stayed unmatched. CDR3 nucleotide sequence: TGTGCCAGCAACCGGGGGGTGAACACCGGGGAGCTGTTTTTT. This encodes CASNRGVNTGELFF.

This rearrangement joins TRBV2 to TRBJ1-2, with D uncertain. The V gene lost 4 bases and the J gene lost 0 bases, with 9 bases spanning the gap. Looked up from germline, CDR1 is SNHLY and CDR2 is FYNNEI. The CDR3 is 14 residues long. CDR3 sequence: CASSAGNSNYGYTF. CDR3 nucleotides: TGTGCCAGCAGTGCCGGGAATTCTAACTATGGCTACACCTTC.

CDR3 protein: CASSGGTGGATQYF. CDR3 nucleotides: TGCGCCAGCAGTGGGGGGACAGGGGGCGCGACCCAGTACTTC. The chain links TRBV10-1 to TRBJ2-5; 12 nucleotides line up with TRBD1. V shed 4 bases and J 7 bases; nucleotides not matched to a gene: 4. The CDR3 runs to 14 residues. The germline V gene has CDR1 WNHNN and CDR2 SYGVQD (reference sequence).

This chain uses TRBV7-8 with TRBJ1-1, with 7 bases that match TRBD1. The V segment lost 5 bases and the J segment 4 bases; nucleotides outside the gene matches: 4. The germline V gene has CDR1 SGHVS and CDR2 FQNEAQ. CDR3 length equals 13 residues. Written as DNA, the CDR3 is TGTGCCAGCAGCCCACAGGGGAGCACTGAAGCTTTCTTT. Translating it yields CASSPQGSTEAFF.

The CDR3 DNA sequence: TGTGCCAGCAGTATCACAGGGGGCGCAACCGGGGAGCTGTTTTTT. It is translated as CASSITGGATGELFF. The chain couples TRBV6-6 to TRBJ2-2; 9 bases fit TRBD1. V lost 5 bases and J lost 5; bases outside the gene matches: 6. The germline V gene encodes CDR1 MNHNY and CDR2 SVGAGI (reference sequence). The CDR3 has 15 amino acids.

CDR3 bases: TGTGCCAGCAGCCCCCAGCGATTCTCCTACGAGCAGTACTTC. This encodes CASSPQRFSYEQYF. The rearrangement links TRBV7-2 to TRBJ2-7; D call uncertain. Germline V gives CDR1 SGHTA, CDR2 FQGNSA. The CDR3 runs to 14 residues. The V and J ends lost 5 bases and 0 bases respectively, with 11 bases between them.

The chain combines TRBV20-1 with TRBJ1-1; D remains ambiguous. The germline gives CDR1 DFQATT, CDR2 SNEGSKA (reference sequence). Trimming pared 5 bases from V and 12 bases from J, leaving 13 bases between. The CDR3 length is 10 residues. For the CDR3, the DNA is TGCAGTGCTTGGACCGAGGGAACTTTCTTT. Encoded protein: CSAWTEGTFF.

J is TRBJ1-4 and V is TRBV6-6; maybe TRBD1 (5 bases). CDR1 and CDR2 (germline): MNHNY, SVGAGI (reference sequence). Trimming left V 6 bases short and J 4 bases short, with 9 bases between. This CDR3 has 13 residues. The CDR3 DNA follows: TGTGCCAGCAGACAGGTCGATAATGAAAAACTGTTTTTT. As protein: CASRQVDNEKLFF.

The genes are TRBV10-3 and TRBJ2-3; 13 bases map to TRBD2. CDR3 length equals 16 residues. J gave up 1 base and V 9 bases, and 7 bases lay outside the gene matches. Germline CDR1 and CDR2: ENHRY and SYGVKD. The CDR3 coding sequence is TGTGCCATTGGGACTAGCGGGAACACCGGCACAGATACGCAGTATTTT. Its translation is CAIGTSGNTGTDTQYF.

The chain links TRBV5-1 to TRBJ1-1; the D is unclear. V was cut by 0 bases and J by 1 base, with 10 bases left in between. CDR3 size: 15 residues. Germline V lookup: CDR1 SGHRS, CDR2 YFSETQ. In nucleotides, the CDR3 is TGCGCCAGCAGCTTGGATATAGGGAAGAACACTGAAGCTTTCTTT. It specifies CASSLDIGKNTEAFF. Together with reference TRBV5-1 and TRBJ1-1, the CDR3 gives the full variable domain: KAGVTQTPRYLIKTRGQQVTLSCSPISGHRSVSWYQQTPGQGLQFLFEYFSETQRNKGNFPGRFSGRQFSNSRSEMNVSTLELGDSALYLCASSLDIGKNTEAFFGQGTRLTVV.

The V and J genes are TRBV5-6 and TRBJ2-5, with D possibly matching TRBD2 (7 bases). The V end was cut by 4 bases, the J end by 0 bases, with 19 bases between. Per the germline V gene, CDR1 is SGHDT and CDR2 is YYEEEE. The CDR3 consists of 17 residues. CDR3 protein: CASSLVAGARHQETQYF. CDR3 nucleotides: TGTGCCAGCAGCCTGGTGGCGGGGGCGAGACACCAAGAGACCCAGTACTTC.

A single count supports this clone. The V and J genes are TRBV7-2 and TRBJ1-1, with TRBD1 matching over 10 bases. CDR1 and CDR2 from the germline V gene are SGHTA and FQGNSA. V lost 5 bases to trimming and J lost 11 bases; unmatched junction nucleotides: 8. The CDR3 spans 13 residues. This CDR3 reads CASSRDRGVRAFF. For the CDR3, the DNA is TGTGCCAGCAGCAGGGACAGGGGTGTAAGGGCTTTCTTT.

The gene calls are TRBV12-5 and TRBJ2-1, with D tentatively TRBD2 (6 bases). Germline CDR1 LGHNT, CDR2 FRNRAP. V shed 1 base and J shed 8 bases, with 15 bases lying between them. There are 15 residues in the CDR3. The CDR3 DNA reads as TGTGCTAGTGGTTTGGCCACTAGCCCCAGGGATGAGCAGTTCTTC. Residues: CASGLATSPRDEQFF.